These T cell receptor beta chains were read from a single sample in a study of T cells in Graves' hyperthyroidism and ophthalmopathy. Using its own MiXCR run on the multiplex PCR reads, TCRdb lists one record per CDR3 protein. This table holds hundreds of thousands of distinct CDR3 sequences, approximately 15% found once. The sample taken for sequencing was blood. The receptors originated from a woman between 25 and 40 years old with Graves' hyperthyroidism that later progressed to Graves' ophthalmopathy. The CDR3 runs from the conserved cysteine through the conserved F or W. D genes are given only for firm matches. The listing skips clone size in some rows; elsewhere it reads once, few, many or a size class.

D	J	size	V	DNA	CDR3
.	TRBJ2-3	many	TRBV2	TGTGCCAACCAGCAACAACAGTATACAGATACGCAGTATTTT	CANQQQQYTDTQYF
.	TRBJ1-1	many	TRBV12-3/TRBV12-4	TGTGCCAGCAGGCGACAGTCCATGAACACTGAAGCTTTCTTT	CASRRQSMNTEAFF
.	TRBJ2-1	.	TRBV12-3/TRBV12-4	TGTGCCAGCAGTCCCCGCGGTCTCGACAATGAGCAGTTCTTC	CASSPRGLDNEQFF
TRBD1	TRBJ2-5	.	TRBV4-3	TGCGCCAGCAGCCAAGATCGGGGACAGGGAGAGGAGACCCAGTACTTC	CASSQDRGQGEETQYF
TRBD1	TRBJ1-1	many	TRBV30	TGTGCCTGGAGTGGAGACAGGGGGTCCACTGAAGCTTTCTTT	CAWSGDRGSTEAFF
TRBD2	TRBJ2-3	many	TRBV27	TGTGCCAGCAGTTTCTACCCCGGGACTAGCGGGGGCACAGATACGCAGTATTTT	CASSFYPGTSGGTDTQYF
TRBD1	TRBJ1-4	few	TRBV20-1	TGCAGTGTCAGAGAGACAGGGCTGGGCGAAAAACTGTTTTTT	CSVRETGLGEKLFF
.	TRBJ1-1	many	TRBV9	TGTGCCAGCAGCGCCGGAGGGAGGGAAGCCACTGAAGCTTTCTTT	CASSAGGREATEAFF
TRBD2	TRBJ2-5	many	TRBV11-3	TGTGCCAGCAGCTTGAGCCTTCCTAGCGGGAGGGCCGGAGAGACCCAGTACTTC	CASSLSLPSGRAGETQYF
.	TRBJ1-2	few	TRBV30	TGTGCCCGGAGTCCCGGGGGGGGGAATGGCTACACCTTC	CARSPGGGNGYTF
.	TRBJ1-4	.	TRBV20-1	TGCAGTGCTAGAGATTTGGGGGGGGAAAAACTGTTTTTT	CSARDLGGEKLFF
TRBD2	TRBJ2-1	few	TRBV5-1	TGCGCCAGCAGCTTGGGGGGGGGGAAGTTCTTC	CASSLGGGKFF
TRBD1	TRBJ1-2	many	TRBV10-2	TGCGCCAGCAGTGTGGCAGGGGGATTAAACTATGGCTACACCTTC	CASSVAGGLNYGYTF
.	TRBJ1-5	.	TRBV24-1	TGTGCCACCAGTGATTCAAAAAGGGCTCAGCCCCAGCATTTT	CATSDSKRAQPQHF
.	TRBJ2-1	few	TRBV6-2/TRBV6-3	TGTGCCAGCAGTTACGGTTCTAGACCCAGCTACAATGAGCAGTTCTTC	CASSYGSRPSYNEQFF
.	TRBJ1-5	.	TRBV30	TGTGCCTGGAGTGTAGGGTTTTCGGCTCAGCCCCAGCATTTT	CAWSVGFSAQPQHF
.	TRBJ2-5	.	TRBV4-1	TGCGCCAGCAGCGAGCGACTAGAAAAGACCCAGTACTTC	CASSERLEKTQYF
.	TRBJ2-3	few	TRBV29-1	TGCAGCGTTGATGGACTTGTAGACCCTGTGGATACGCAGTATTTT	CSVDGLVDPVDTQYF
.	TRBJ1-5	many	TRBV10-3	TGTGCCATCAGTGAGAGCAATCAGCCCCAGCATTTT	CAISESNQPQHF
.	TRBJ2-7	.	TRBV7-4	TGTGCCAGCAGCTTAGGAACAGGGAAAGGGTACGAGCAGTACTTC	CASSLGTGKGYEQYF
TRBD1	TRBJ1-1	many	TRBV18	TGTGCCAGCTCACCAGACAGGGTCGGAGCTTTCTTT	CASSPDRVGAFF
.	TRBJ1-5	once	TRBV11-1	TGTGCCAGCAGTCCCCAGGTAGGGCTTTATAGCAATCAGCCCCAGCATTTT	CASSPQVGLYSNQPQHF
TRBD1	TRBJ2-1	many	TRBV6-5	TGTGCCAGCAGTTACCGGGGACAGGGCTCCTACAATGAGCAGTTCTTC	CASSYRGQGSYNEQFF
.	TRBJ2-4	few	TRBV5-1	TGCGCCAGCAGCCTGGACCCTCTAGTAGCCAAAAACATTCAGTACTTC	CASSLDPLVAKNIQYF
TRBD2	TRBJ2-7	.	TRBV5-1	TGTGCCAGCAGCGGGACTAGCGGGCCGGGGATCGAGCAGTACTTC	CASSGTSGPGIEQYF
.	TRBJ2-2	many	TRBV6-1	TGTGCCGAGACGGGCGACGGGGAGCTGTTTTTT	CAETGDGELFF
TRBD1	TRBJ2-7	many	TRBV12-3/TRBV12-4	TGTGCCAGCAGTCCCGGCGGACAGGGTAATAACCACGAGCAGTACTTC	CASSPGGQGNNHEQYF
TRBD1	TRBJ2-6	once	TRBV27	TGTGCCAGCAGTACAGGGGCCGGACAGGGGCTCCCTGGGGCCAACGTCCTGACTTTC	CASSTGAGQGLPGANVLTF
TRBD1	TRBJ1-1	many	TRBV28	TGTGCCAGCAGCCAGGGGGATAAGAACACTGAAGCTTTCTTT	CASSQGDKNTEAFF
.	TRBJ2-7	many	TRBV12-3/TRBV12-4	TGTGCCAGCAGTTCCAACGAATGGGAGCAGTACTTC	CASSSNEWEQYF
TRBD1	TRBJ2-5	many	TRBV6-1	TGTGCCAGCAGTTACAGGGGGGCCTCGGGGTCGGAGACCCAGTACTTC	CASSYRGASGSETQYF
.	TRBJ1-5	many	TRBV30	TGTGCCTGGAGTCAAGATAGCAATCAGCCCCAGCATTTT	CAWSQDSNQPQHF
.	TRBJ2-1	once	TRBV28	TGTGCCAGCAGTTTTCCGGACTATTACAATGAGCAGTTCTTC	CASSFPDYYNEQFF
TRBD2	TRBJ2-7	many	TRBV6-2/TRBV6-3	TGTGCCAGCAGAATGCCGGGACTAGCGGGACCCTACGAGCAGTACTTC	CASRMPGLAGPYEQYF
.	TRBJ1-1	few	TRBV12-3/TRBV12-4	TGTGCCAGCAGTTTTAGGCCTGAACAGCCCCCTAACACTGAAGCTTTCTTT	CASSFRPEQPPNTEAFF
.	TRBJ2-7	.	TRBV6-1	TGTGCCAGCAGTCGGAACCCGCCCCAGGACTACGAGCAGTACTTC	CASSRNPPQDYEQYF
TRBD2	TRBJ2-7	.	TRBV28	TGTGCCAGCAGTCTAGTAGCGGGAGGGCCCTTTGACGAGCAGTACTTC	CASSLVAGGPFDEQYF
.	TRBJ1-1	.	TRBV29-1	TGCAGCGTGGAAGGACAGTGGAACACTGAAGCTTTCTTT	CSVEGQWNTEAFF
.	TRBJ1-1	few	TRBV19	TGTGCCAGTAGTATTAAAGATTTGAGGACTGAAGCTTTCTTT	CASSIKDLRTEAFF
.	TRBJ2-7	many	TRBV12-3/TRBV12-4	TGTGCCAGCAGCTATCAGGAGGGGGGGTACGAGCAGTACTTC	CASSYQEGGYEQYF
.	TRBJ1-2	many	TRBV28	TGTGCCAGCAGCCAAAAAGGGTATGGCTACACCTTC	CASSQKGYGYTF
TRBD2	TRBJ2-3	many	TRBV12-3/TRBV12-4	TGTGCCAGCAGTTTCGGGCCGGCGGGAGAACCAGATACGCAGTATTTT	CASSFGPAGEPDTQYF